The clone carrying this T cell receptor beta chain registers medium-sized by frequency. Antigen specificity is unknown. The sample comes from a study of T cell clusters in autoimmune cytopenias. TRB was amplified from around 0.25 ug of peripheral blood genomic DNA per sample. Germline loops: CDR1 LNHNV, CDR2 YYDKDF (reference sequence). This CDR3 spans 15 amino acids. Study outcomes and limitations: Comparing secondary cytopenia with chronic lymphocytic leukemia showed no cluster-lack signature, apparently masked by lymphoma repertoire. Exclusive TRB clusters were about 2.8-fold more numerous in healthy donors than in active autoimmune hepatitis. The T cell clusters were defined only in silico, without experimental functional validation.

TRB was amplified by touch-down multiplex PCR, primer pools A and B combined. TCRdb reprocessed the multiplex PCR reads; each CDR3 protein has one entry and no DNA is given. This sample's table reports 3,500 or so distinct CDR3 sequences. The V and J genes are TRBV15 and TRBJ2-3; the D call of TRBD1 rests on TCRdb alone, since no DNA is present to check it. Sequenced: peripheral blood. This receptor was obtained from a human donor with an autoimmune cytopenia, with autoimmune hepatitis or in good health (not recorded which). This CDR3 is CATSTSTGGTDTQYF.